This T cell receptor (beta chain) comes out of a study of OX40 agonist ivuxolimab in advanced cancers. General study findings and limits: Individuals who were partial responders at 0.1-3.0 mg/kg had clonal expansion that ranked among the lowest.

Profiling relied on immunoSEQ multiplex PCR, and the TCRdb table lists in-frame clones only, not all of them. Of 100,000 or so clones in the sample, 80% to 90% are singletons; the top ten hold over 4.5%. In regard to this clone: Its target is not known.

This clonotype was obtained from an adult with an advanced solid tumor such as melanoma, head and neck, liver or kidney cancer. The material was CD4+ or CD8+ T cells sorted from blood, obtained in a trial of the OX40 agonist ivuxolimab.

In DNA, the CDR3 is TGCGCCAGCAGCTTGACAGTGACTAGCACAGATACGCAGTATTTT. It encodes CASSLTVTSTDTQYF. The chain combines TRBV5-1 with TRBJ2-3; no definite D call. Germline CDR1 reads SGHRS; CDR2 reads YFSETQ. This CDR3 has 15 residues. Trimming stripped 1 base from V and 0 bases from J, with 9 bases between.